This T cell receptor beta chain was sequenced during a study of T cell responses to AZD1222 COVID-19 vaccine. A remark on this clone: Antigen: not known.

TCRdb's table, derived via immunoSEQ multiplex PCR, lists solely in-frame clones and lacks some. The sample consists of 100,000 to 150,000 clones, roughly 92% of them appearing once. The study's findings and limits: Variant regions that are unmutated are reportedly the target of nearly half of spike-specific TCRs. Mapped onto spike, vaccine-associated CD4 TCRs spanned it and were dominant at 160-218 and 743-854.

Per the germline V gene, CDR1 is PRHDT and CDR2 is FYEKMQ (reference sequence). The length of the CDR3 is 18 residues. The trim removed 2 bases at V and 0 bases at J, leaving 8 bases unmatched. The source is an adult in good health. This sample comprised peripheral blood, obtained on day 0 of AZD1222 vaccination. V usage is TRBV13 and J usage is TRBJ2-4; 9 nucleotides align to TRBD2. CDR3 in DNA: TGTGCCAGCAGCTTAAGGCGGGGGGGTCTCCAAGCCAAAAACATTCAGTACTTC. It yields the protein CASSLRRGGLQAKNIQYF.